This T cell receptor (beta chain) was sequenced for a study of blood T cells in healthy people across ages. The study's findings and limits: Estimated diversity across one million T cells was deemed an underestimate. Leaving the PBMCs unsorted stopped any conclusive comparison of naive versus antigen-experienced cells.

Comments on this clonotype: What it binds is unknown. A clone one base away is much larger, so this may be a read error.

Combining a sample-barcoded 5' primer with a J-beta primer mix, a second PCR ran for 7 to 11 cycles. Tags on each cDNA molecule came from a template-switch adaptor with 12 random nucleotides. TCRdb used MiXCR to reprocess the 5' RACE reads, holding one entry per CDR3 protein. Of about 730,000 distinct CDR3 sequences in the sample, roughly 44% were seen once. The V end lost 4 bases, the J end lost 3 bases, and 21 bases lay between the germline ends. The CDR3 sequence is 16 residues long. Germline values: CDR1 DFQATT, CDR2 SNEGSKA (reference sequence). The sequence was collected from a woman in her sixties in good health. The sequenced material came from blood. This chain links TRBV20-1 with TRBJ2-5; D is unresolved. This CDR3 reads CSAKYRPTGRKETQYF. The CDR3 region has the DNA TGCAGTGCTAAATACCGGCCAACGGGCCGAAAAGAGACCCAGTACTTC.